The sample holds many counts of the clone carrying this T cell receptor (beta chain). The antigen is not known. Regions amplified from RNA transcripts were the TCR beta CDR3 regions. TCR CDR3 regions were first amplified by RT-PCR with HTBI primers. MiXCR, applied by TCRdb to the multiplex PCR reads, yields one record per CDR3 protein. The table includes 450,000 to 550,000 distinct CDR3 sequences, around a quarter detected once. The data stem from a study of T cells in Graves' hyperthyroidism and ophthalmopathy. Germline lookup yields CDR1 MNHEY and CDR2 SVGEGT. V dropped 8 bases and J dropped 1 base, with 8 bases sitting between them. The CDR3 is 13 residues long. Overall study findings and caveats: The model predicted ophthalmopathy a median approximately six months before onset.

J is TRBJ2-2 and V is TRBV6-2 or TRBV6-3; the D is unclear. This clonotype was sampled from a woman in her twenties or thirties with Graves' ophthalmopathy. The sample comprised blood. CDR3 loop: CASLGRNTGELFF. The DNA for the CDR3 is TGTGCCAGCCTTGGCAGGAACACCGGGGAGCTGTTTTTT.